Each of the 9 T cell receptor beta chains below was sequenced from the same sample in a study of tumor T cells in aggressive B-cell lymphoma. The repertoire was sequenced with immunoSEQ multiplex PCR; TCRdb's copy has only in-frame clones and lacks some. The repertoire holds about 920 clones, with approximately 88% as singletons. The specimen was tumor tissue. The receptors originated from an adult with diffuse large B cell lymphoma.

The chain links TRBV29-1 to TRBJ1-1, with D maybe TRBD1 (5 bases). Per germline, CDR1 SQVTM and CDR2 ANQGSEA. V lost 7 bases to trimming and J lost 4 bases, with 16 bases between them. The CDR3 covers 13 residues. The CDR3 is CSAQDTSVTEAFF. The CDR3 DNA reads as TGCAGCGCCCAGGACACAAGCGTCACTGAAGCTTTCTTT. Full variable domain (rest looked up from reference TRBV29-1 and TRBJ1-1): SAVISQKPSRDICQRGTSLTIQCQVDSQVTMMFWYRQQPGQSLTLIATANQGSEATYESGFVIDKFPISRPNLTFSTLTVSNMSPEDSSIYLCSAQDTSVTEAFFGQGTRLTVV.

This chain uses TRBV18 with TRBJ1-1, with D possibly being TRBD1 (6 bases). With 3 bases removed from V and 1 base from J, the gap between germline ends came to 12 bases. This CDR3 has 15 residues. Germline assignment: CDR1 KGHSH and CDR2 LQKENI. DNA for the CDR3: TGTGCCAGCTCACCCCAGGGGCCGGGGAACACTGAAGCTTTCTTT. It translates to CASSPQGPGNTEAFF.

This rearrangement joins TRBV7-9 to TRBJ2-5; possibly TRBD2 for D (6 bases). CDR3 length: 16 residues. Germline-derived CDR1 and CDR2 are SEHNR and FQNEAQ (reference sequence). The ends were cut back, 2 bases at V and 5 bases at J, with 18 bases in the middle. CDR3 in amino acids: CASSLTRALGRETQYF. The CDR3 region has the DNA TGTGCCAGCAGCTTAACACGGGCTTTAGGGAGGGAGACCCAGTACTTC.

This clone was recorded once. The CDR3 loop is CASRQGSNYGYTF. The DNA of the CDR3 is TGCGCCAGCAGACAGGGATCTAACTATGGCTACACCTTC. The J gene is TRBJ1-2, the V gene TRBV5-1; weak D call: TRBD1 (6 bases). The V and J ends lost 5 bases and 0 bases respectively, with 8 bases between them. The CDR3 loop spans 13 amino acids. The germline CDR1 and CDR2 sequences are SGHRS and YFSETQ.

The CDR3 DNA follows: TGTGCCAGCAGCCGGCAGCGGGGGAGATACGAGCAGTACTTC. Its protein is CASSRQRGRYEQYF. V and J are TRBV7-2 and TRBJ2-5, with TRBD2 matching 8 bases. The end of the DNA is better explained by TRBJ2-7, so the J call may be wrong. Germline assignment: CDR1 SGHTA and CDR2 FQGNSA. There are 14 residues in the CDR3.

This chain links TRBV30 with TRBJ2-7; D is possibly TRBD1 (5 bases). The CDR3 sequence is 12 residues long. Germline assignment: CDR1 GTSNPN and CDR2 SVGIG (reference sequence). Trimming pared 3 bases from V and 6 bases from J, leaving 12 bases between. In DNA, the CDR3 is TGTGCCTGGAGGGCAGGGATCTCCGAGCAGTACTTC. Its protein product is CAWRAGISEQYF.

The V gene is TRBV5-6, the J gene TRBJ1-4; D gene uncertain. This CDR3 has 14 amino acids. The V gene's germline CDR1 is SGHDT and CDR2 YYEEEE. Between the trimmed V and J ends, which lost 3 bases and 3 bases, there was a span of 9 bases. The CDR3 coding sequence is TGTGCCAGCAGCTCGATCAGCGCTAATGAAAAACTGTTTTTT. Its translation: CASSSISANEKLFF.

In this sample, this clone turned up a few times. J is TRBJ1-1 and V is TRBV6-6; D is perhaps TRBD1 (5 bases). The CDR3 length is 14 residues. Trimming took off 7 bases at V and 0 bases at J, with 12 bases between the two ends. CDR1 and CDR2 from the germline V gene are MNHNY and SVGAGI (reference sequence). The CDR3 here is CASILEGLNTEAFF. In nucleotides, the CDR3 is TGTGCCAGCATCTTGGAGGGGTTGAACACTGAAGCTTTCTTT.

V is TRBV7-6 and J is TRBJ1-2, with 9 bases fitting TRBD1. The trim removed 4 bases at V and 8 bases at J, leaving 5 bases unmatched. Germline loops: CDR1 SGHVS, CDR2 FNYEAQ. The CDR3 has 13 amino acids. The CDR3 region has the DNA TGTGCCAGCAGCTCGGGACAGGGATGGGGCTACACCTTC. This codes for CASSSGQGWGYTF.